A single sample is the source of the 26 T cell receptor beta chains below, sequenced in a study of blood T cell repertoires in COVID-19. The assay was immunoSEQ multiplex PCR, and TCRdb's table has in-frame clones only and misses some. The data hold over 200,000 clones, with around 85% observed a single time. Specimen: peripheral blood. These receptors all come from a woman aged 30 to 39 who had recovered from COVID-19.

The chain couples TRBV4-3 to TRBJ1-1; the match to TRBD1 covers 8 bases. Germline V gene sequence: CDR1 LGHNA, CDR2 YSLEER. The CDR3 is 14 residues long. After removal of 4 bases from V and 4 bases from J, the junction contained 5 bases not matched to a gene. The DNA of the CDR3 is TGCGCCAGCAGCCGACAGGACAGGGCCACTGAAGCTTTCTTT. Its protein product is CASSRQDRATEAFF.

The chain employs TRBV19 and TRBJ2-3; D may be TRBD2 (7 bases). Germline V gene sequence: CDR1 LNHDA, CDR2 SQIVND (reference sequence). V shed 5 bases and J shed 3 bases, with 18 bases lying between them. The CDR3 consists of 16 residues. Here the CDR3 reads CASSVQAGHTTDTQYF. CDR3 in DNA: TGTGCCAGTAGTGTTCAAGCGGGACACACGACAGATACGCAGTATTTT.

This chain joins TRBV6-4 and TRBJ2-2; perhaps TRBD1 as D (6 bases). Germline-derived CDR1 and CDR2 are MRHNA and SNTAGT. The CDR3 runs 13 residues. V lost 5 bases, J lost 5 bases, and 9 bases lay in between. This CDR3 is CASSLQGTGELFF. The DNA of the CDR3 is TGTGCCAGCAGTTTACAGGGAACCGGGGAGCTGTTTTTT.

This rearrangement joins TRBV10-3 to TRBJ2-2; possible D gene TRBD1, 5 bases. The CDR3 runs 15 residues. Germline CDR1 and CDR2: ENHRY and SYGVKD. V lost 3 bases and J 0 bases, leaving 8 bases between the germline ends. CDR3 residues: CAISDRVTNTGELFF. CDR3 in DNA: TGTGCCATCAGTGACAGGGTGACGAACACCGGGGAGCTGTTTTTT.

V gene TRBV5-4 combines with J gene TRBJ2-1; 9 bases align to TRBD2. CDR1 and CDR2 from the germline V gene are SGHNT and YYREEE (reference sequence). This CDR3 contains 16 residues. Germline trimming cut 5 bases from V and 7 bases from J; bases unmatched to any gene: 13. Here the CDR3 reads CASRPMGLAGRNEQFF. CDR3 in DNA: TGTGCCAGCAGGCCAATGGGCCTAGCGGGGCGGAATGAGCAGTTCTTC.

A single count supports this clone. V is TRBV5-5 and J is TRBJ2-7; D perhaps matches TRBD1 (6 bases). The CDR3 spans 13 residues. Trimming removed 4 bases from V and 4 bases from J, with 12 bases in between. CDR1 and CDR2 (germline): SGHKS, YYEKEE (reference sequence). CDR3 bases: TGTGCCAGCAGCGTCCAACAGGGTTACGAGCAGTACTTC. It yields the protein CASSVQQGYEQYF.

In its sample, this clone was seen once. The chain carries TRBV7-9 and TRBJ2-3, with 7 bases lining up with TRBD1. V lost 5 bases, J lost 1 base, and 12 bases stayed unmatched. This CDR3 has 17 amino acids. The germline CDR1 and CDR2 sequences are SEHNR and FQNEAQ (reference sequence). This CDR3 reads CASSQQDRWYGTDTQYF. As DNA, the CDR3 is TGTGCCAGCAGCCAACAGGACAGGTGGTACGGCACAGATACGCAGTATTTT.

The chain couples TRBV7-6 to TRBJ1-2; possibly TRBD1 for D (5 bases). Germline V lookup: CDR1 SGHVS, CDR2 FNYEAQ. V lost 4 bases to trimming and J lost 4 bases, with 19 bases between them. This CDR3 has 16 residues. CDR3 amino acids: CASSSLPPDSLYGYTF. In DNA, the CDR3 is TGTGCCAGCAGCTCCCTGCCCCCTGACAGCCTCTATGGCTACACCTTC.

The CDR3 here is CASSPDRGPGNTIYF. The CDR3 DNA is TGCGCCAGCAGCCCCGACAGGGGGCCAGGAAACACCATATATTTT. This sequence joins TRBV4-1 and TRBJ1-3; 10 nucleotides line up with TRBD1. The germline V gene encodes CDR1 MGHRA and CDR2 YSYEKL. There are 15 residues in the CDR3. With V trimmed by 4 bases and J by 4 bases, 4 bases remained unmatched.

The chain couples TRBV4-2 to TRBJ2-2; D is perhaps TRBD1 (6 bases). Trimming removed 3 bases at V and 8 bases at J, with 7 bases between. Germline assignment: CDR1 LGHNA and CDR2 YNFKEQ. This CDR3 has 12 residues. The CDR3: CASSQGTGELFF. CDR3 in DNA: TGTGCCAGCAGCCAGGGGACAGGGGAGCTGTTTTTT.

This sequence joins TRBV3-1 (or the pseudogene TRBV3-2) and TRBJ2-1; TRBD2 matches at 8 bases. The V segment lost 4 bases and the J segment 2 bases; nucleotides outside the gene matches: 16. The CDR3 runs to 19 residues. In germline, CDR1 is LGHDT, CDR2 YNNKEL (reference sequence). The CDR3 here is CASSLQGTPGLGAYNEQFF. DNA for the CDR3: TGTGCCAGCAGCCTGCAAGGGACCCCGGGACTAGGAGCCTACAATGAGCAGTTCTTC.

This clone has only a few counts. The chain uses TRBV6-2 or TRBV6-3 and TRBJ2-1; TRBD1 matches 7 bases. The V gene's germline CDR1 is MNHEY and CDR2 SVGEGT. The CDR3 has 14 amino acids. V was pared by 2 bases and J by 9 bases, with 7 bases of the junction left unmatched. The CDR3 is CASSYDSGDSEQFF. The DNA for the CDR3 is TGTGCCAGCAGTTACGATTCTGGGGACAGTGAGCAGTTCTTC.

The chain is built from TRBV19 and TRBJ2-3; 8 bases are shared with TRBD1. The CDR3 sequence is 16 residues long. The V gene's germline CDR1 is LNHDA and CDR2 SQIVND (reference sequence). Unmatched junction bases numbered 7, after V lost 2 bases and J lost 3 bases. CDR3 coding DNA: TGTGCCAGTAGTATACGGACAGGGATAATAACAGATACGCAGTATTTT. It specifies CASSIRTGIITDTQYF.

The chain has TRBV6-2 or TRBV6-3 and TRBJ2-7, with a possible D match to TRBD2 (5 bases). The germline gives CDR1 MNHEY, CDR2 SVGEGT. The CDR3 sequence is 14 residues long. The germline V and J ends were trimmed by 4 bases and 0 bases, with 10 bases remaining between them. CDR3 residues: CASSSGDSSYEQYF. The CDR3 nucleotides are TGTGCCAGCAGTTCCGGGGATAGCTCCTACGAGCAGTACTTC.

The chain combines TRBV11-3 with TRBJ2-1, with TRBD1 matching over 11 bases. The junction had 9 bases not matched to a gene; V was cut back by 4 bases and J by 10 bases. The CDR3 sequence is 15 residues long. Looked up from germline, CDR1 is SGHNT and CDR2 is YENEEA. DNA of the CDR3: TGTGCCAGCAGCTATTCGGGACAGGGGGTACACGAGCAGTTCTTC. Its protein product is CASSYSGQGVHEQFF.

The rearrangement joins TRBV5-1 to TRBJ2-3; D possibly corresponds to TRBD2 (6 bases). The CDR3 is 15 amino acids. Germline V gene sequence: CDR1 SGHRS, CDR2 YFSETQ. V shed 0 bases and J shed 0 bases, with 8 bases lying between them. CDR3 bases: TGCGCCAGCAGCTTGGCACTAGCTAGCACAGATACGCAGTATTTT. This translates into CASSLALASTDTQYF.

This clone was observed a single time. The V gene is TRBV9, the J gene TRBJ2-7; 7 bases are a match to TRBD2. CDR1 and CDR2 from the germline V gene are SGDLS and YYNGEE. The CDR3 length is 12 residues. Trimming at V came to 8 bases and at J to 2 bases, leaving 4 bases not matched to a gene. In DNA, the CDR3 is TGTGCCAGTTCAAGCGGGACCTACGAGCAGTACTTC. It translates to CASSSGTYEQYF.

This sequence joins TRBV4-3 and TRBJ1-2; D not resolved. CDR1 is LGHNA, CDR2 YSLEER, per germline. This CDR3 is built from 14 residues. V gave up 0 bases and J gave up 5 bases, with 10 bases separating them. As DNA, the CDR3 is TGCGCCAGCAGCCAAGATCTGGCAGATTATGGCTACACCTTC. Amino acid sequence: CASSQDLADYGYTF.

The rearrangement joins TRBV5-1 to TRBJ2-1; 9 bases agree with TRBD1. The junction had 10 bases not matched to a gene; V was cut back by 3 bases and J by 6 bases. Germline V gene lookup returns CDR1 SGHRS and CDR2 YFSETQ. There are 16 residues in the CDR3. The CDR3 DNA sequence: TGCGCCAGCAGCTGGGCCGGGACAGGGATTTTCAATGAGCAGTTCTTC. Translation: CASSWAGTGIFNEQFF.

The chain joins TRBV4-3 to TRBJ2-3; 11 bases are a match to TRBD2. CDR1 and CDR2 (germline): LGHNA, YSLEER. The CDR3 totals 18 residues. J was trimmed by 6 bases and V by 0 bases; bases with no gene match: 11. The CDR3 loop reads CASSQDGSTASGGDTQYF. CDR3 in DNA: TGCGCCAGCAGCCAAGATGGTTCCACGGCTAGCGGGGGGGATACGCAGTATTTT.

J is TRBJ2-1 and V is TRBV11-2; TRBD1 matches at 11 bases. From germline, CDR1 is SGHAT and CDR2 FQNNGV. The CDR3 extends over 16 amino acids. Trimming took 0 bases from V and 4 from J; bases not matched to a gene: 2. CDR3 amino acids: CASSLEGTGGYNEQFF. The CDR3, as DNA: TGTGCCAGCAGCTTAGAGGGGACAGGGGGGTACAATGAGCAGTTCTTC.

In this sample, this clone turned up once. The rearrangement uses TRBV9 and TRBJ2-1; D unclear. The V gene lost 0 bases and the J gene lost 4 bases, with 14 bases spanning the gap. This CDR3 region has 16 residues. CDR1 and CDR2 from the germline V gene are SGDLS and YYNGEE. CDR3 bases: TGTGCCAGCAGCGTAGACTGGGCCGTTTCATACAATGAGCAGTTCTTC. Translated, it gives CASSVDWAVSYNEQFF.

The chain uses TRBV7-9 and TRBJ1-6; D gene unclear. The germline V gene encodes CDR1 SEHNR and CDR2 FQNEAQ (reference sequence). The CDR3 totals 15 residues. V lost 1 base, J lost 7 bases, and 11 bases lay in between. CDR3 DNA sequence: TGTGCCAGCAGCTTAGGGGCGAGACAAAATTCACCCCTCCACTTT. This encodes CASSLGARQNSPLHF.

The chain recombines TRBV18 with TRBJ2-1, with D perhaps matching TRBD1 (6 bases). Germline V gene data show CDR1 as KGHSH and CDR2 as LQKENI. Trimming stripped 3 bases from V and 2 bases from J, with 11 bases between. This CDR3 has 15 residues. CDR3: CASSPLDSPYNEQFF. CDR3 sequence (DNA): TGTGCCAGCTCACCCCTGGACAGCCCCTACAATGAGCAGTTCTTC. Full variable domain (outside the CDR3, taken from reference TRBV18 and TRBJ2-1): NAGVMQNPRHLVRRRGQEARLRCSPMKGHSHVYWYRQLPEEGLKFMVYLQKENIIDESGMPKERFSAEFPKEGPSILRIQQVVRGDSAAYFCASSPLDSPYNEQFFGPGTRLTVL.

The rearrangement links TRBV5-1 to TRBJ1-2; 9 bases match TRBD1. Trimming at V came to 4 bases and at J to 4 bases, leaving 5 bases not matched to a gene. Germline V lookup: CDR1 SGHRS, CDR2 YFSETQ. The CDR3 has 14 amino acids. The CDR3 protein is CASSTDRGLYGYTF. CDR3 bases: TGCGCCAGCAGCACGGACAGGGGTCTCTATGGCTACACCTTC.

The CDR3 nucleotides read TGTGCCAGCAGACGCTACCTTGGAGATACGCAGTATTTT. This translates into CASRRYLGDTQYF. The chain combines TRBV7-9 with TRBJ2-3; D is ambiguous. CDR3 length: 13 amino acids. Trimming cost V 6 bases and J 5 bases, with 12 bases left between them. The germline V gene encodes CDR1 SEHNR and CDR2 FQNEAQ (reference sequence).